This T cell receptor (beta chain) was documented in a study of beta chain features in type 1 diabetes. Whole-study results and caveats: Shortening that was moderate but significant affected the TCRB CDR3s of Type 1 diabetes patients in all four CD4+ subsets. Patients and controls would be equally affected if PCR favored shorter templates.

Since all of the isolated RNA was reverse transcribed, expressed TCRB transcripts were what got sequenced. Only in-frame clones appear in the TCRdb table, and some are missing; sequencing was by immunoSEQ multiplex PCR. Of under 950,000 clones in the sample, 15% to 20% were seen once. The CDR3 totals 14 residues. With V trimmed by 5 bases and J by 4 bases, 4 bases remained unmatched. The germline V gene encodes CDR1 MNHEY and CDR2 SVGAGI. Regarding this clone: As yet, its antigen is unknown.

This receptor was taken from a woman in her late teens or twenties in good health. Sequenced: naive CD4+ T cells from blood. The chain combines TRBV6-5 with TRBJ2-2; 7 bases agree with TRBD1. CDR3 amino acids: CASSAYRGTGELFF. Written as DNA, the CDR3 is TGTGCCAGCAGTGCCTACAGGGGCACCGGGGAGCTGTTTTTT.